Following are 16 T cell receptor beta chains from one sample sequenced in a study of blood T cell repertoires in COVID-19. Repertoires were generated with immunoSEQ multiplex PCR, while TCRdb's copy carries only in-frame clones and drops some. The table includes about 200,000 clones, approximately 84% detected once. Sequencing was performed on peripheral blood. The receptors derive from a woman at least 80 years old with acute or convalescent COVID-19.

This sequence joins TRBV20-1 and TRBJ1-5; D is uncertain. Germline V gene sequence: CDR1 DFQATT, CDR2 SNEGSKA (reference sequence). The CDR3 loop spans 15 amino acids. V dropped 3 bases and J dropped 11 bases, with 23 bases sitting between them. The CDR3 loop is CSASLLGRHLQSQHF. CDR3 bases: TGCAGTGCTAGTCTACTAGGACGACACCTTCAATCCCAGCATTTT.

The J gene is TRBJ2-7, the V gene TRBV5-4; TRBD1 matches 9 bases. This CDR3 contains 14 residues. The trim removed 4 bases at V and 7 bases at J, leaving 9 bases unmatched. Germline CDR1 and CDR2: SGHNT and YYREEE (reference sequence). CDR3 sequence reads: CASSPQGAHIEQYF. The CDR3 DNA sequence: TGTGCCAGCAGCCCACAGGGGGCGCATATTGAGCAGTACTTC.

This clone came up a few times. The chain joins TRBV7-2 to TRBJ2-7, with 8 nucleotides matching TRBD1. Germline CDR1 is SGHTA and CDR2 is FQGNSA. This CDR3 contains 15 residues. The V and J ends lost 3 bases and 0 bases, in that order; junction bases with no gene match: 4. The CDR3 bases are TGTGCCAGCAGCTTTGACGGGACAGGCTCCTACGAGCAGTACTTC. This codes for CASSFDGTGSYEQYF.

The rearrangement links TRBV9 to TRBJ1-1; D uncertain. CDR3 length: 15 amino acids. V was pared by 4 bases and J by 4 bases, with 17 bases between. CDR1 is SGDLS, CDR2 YYNGEE, per germline. The CDR3 protein is CASSRGSSRSTEAFF. DNA for the CDR3: TGTGCCAGCAGCCGTGGTAGCTCCCGGAGCACTGAAGCTTTCTTT.

Of note for this clone: The junction shows a germline mismatch at one end, possibly a read error. This rearrangement joins TRBV25-1 to TRBJ1-2; D might be TRBD1 (5 bases). The CDR3 has 14 amino acids. CDR1 is MGHDK, CDR2 SYGVNS, per germline. The CDR3 protein is CASCEAGLNYGYTF. The CDR3 nucleotides are TGTGCCAGCTGTGAGGCAGGGTTGAACTATGGCTACACCTTC.

This chain links TRBV19 with TRBJ1-1; D is uncertain. V lost 5 bases and J lost 0, with 7 bases in between. This CDR3 contains 13 residues. The germline CDR1 and CDR2 sequences are LNHDA and SQIVND (reference sequence). The CDR3 DNA is TGTGCCAGTAGTTTCGGGATGAACACTGAAGCTTTCTTT. Encoded protein: CASSFGMNTEAFF. The full variable domain, completed using reference TRBV19 and TRBJ1-1, is DGGITQSPKYLFRKEGQNVTLSCEQNLNHDAMYWYRQDPGQGLRLIYYSQIVNDFQKGDIAEGYSVSREKKESFPLTVTSAQKNPTAFYLCASSFGMNTEAFFGQGTRLTVV.

The chain uses TRBV7-2 and TRBJ1-4; 8 bases align to TRBD1. V shed 0 bases and J 10 bases; nucleotides not matched to a gene: 10. The CDR3 runs to 16 residues. Germline-derived CDR1 and CDR2 are SGHTA and FQGNSA. CDR3 amino acids: CASSLASGGDRGKLFF. The CDR3 DNA reads TGTGCCAGCAGCTTAGCTTCAGGGGGCGATAGAGGAAAACTGTTTTTT.

The V and J genes are TRBV27 and TRBJ2-1; the D gene is possibly TRBD2 (5 bases). Looked up from germline, CDR1 is MNHEY and CDR2 is SMNVEV (reference sequence). This CDR3 region has 11 residues. Trimming left V 6 bases short and J 10 bases short, with 10 bases between. CDR3 coding DNA: TGTGCCAGCAGAGAGGGAAAGGAGCAGTTCTTC. It codes for CASREGKEQFF.

This clone was observed a handful of times. This sequence joins TRBV19 and TRBJ2-5, with 8 nucleotides matching TRBD2. Per germline, CDR1 LNHDA and CDR2 SQIVND (reference sequence). The J segment lost 5 bases and the V segment lost 2 bases, leaving 4 bases of the junction unmatched. The CDR3 runs 14 residues. The CDR3 nucleotides read TGTGCCAGTAGTATATATGGCGGGAGGGAGACCCAGTACTTC. Residues: CASSIYGGRETQYF. The full variable domain, in which reference TRBV19 and TRBJ2-5 provide the parts outside the CDR3, is DGGITQSPKYLFRKEGQNVTLSCEQNLNHDAMYWYRQDPGQGLRLIYYSQIVNDFQKGDIAEGYSVSREKKESFPLTVTSAQKNPTAFYLCASSIYGGRETQYFGPGTRLLVL.

The chain combines TRBV5-5 with TRBJ1-5; 8 nucleotides align to TRBD1. The trim removed 2 bases at V and 5 bases at J, leaving 6 bases unmatched. CDR1 and CDR2 from the germline V gene are SGHKS and YYEKEE (reference sequence). The CDR3 consists of 15 residues. This CDR3 reads CASSFTGGSDQPQHF. DNA of the CDR3: TGTGCCAGCAGCTTTACAGGGGGGAGTGATCAGCCCCAGCATTTT.

This sequence joins TRBV30 and TRBJ1-2; 9 positions agree with TRBD1. The germline CDR1 and CDR2 sequences are GTSNPN and SVGIG (reference sequence). With V trimmed by 4 bases and J by 7 bases, 4 bases remained unmatched. This CDR3 contains 12 residues. The CDR3: CAWMGDRAGYTF. The CDR3 bases are TGTGCCTGGATGGGGGACAGGGCTGGCTACACCTTC.

This clone occurred a few times. The chain has TRBV7-3 and TRBJ2-3; 9 bases align to TRBD2. The germline CDR1 and CDR2 sequences are SGHTA and FQGTGA. The V segment lost 2 bases and the J segment 4 bases; nucleotides outside the gene matches: 4. The CDR3 has 15 residues. CDR3 amino acids: CASSLGGRVADTQYF. The CDR3 nucleotides read TGTGCCAGCAGCTTAGGCGGGAGGGTAGCAGATACGCAGTATTTT.

The V gene is TRBV4-1, the J gene TRBJ1-1; D not certain. Germline CDR1 is MGHRA and CDR2 is YSYEKL. Deletions cut 5 bases from V and 0 bases from J, with 19 bases between. The CDR3 extends over 17 amino acids. CDR3 sequence: CASSESSLEGMNTEAFF. The CDR3 nucleotides read TGCGCCAGCAGCGAATCGTCCTTGGAGGGAATGAACACTGAAGCTTTCTTT.

The gene calls are TRBV19 and TRBJ2-2; D might be TRBD2 (6 bases). This CDR3 is built from 15 residues. Germline CDR1 LNHDA, CDR2 SQIVND (reference sequence). Trimming left V 5 bases short and J 6 bases short, with 16 bases between. The CDR3 region has the DNA TGTGCCAGTAGTCCCTGGGAGGAGAGCTCCGGGGAGCTGTTTTTT. The encoded protein is CASSPWEESSGELFF.

The chain links TRBV19 to TRBJ2-5; 12 positions match TRBD2. CDR3 length equals 16 residues. V gave up 6 bases and J gave up 4 bases; unmatched junction bases: 9. Germline assignment: CDR1 LNHDA and CDR2 SQIVND (reference sequence). This CDR3 reads CASRTTSGRSIETQYF. In DNA form, the CDR3 reads TGTGCCAGTAGGACCACTAGCGGGAGGAGTATAGAGACCCAGTACTTC. Based on the CDR3 plus reference TRBV19 and TRBJ2-5, the full variable domain is DGGITQSPKYLFRKEGQNVTLSCEQNLNHDAMYWYRQDPGQGLRLIYYSQIVNDFQKGDIAEGYSVSREKKESFPLTVTSAQKNPTAFYLCASRTTSGRSIETQYFGPGTRLLVL.

This chain uses TRBV7-3 with TRBJ1-6; no reliable D call. Trimming took off 2 bases at V and 10 bases at J, with 9 bases between the two ends. CDR1 is SGHTA and CDR2 is FQGTGA in the germline V gene. The CDR3 sequence is 13 residues long. The CDR3 region has the DNA TGTGCCAGCAGCTTAGAGAGGGCCTCACCCCTCCACTTT. Encoded protein: CASSLERASPLHF.